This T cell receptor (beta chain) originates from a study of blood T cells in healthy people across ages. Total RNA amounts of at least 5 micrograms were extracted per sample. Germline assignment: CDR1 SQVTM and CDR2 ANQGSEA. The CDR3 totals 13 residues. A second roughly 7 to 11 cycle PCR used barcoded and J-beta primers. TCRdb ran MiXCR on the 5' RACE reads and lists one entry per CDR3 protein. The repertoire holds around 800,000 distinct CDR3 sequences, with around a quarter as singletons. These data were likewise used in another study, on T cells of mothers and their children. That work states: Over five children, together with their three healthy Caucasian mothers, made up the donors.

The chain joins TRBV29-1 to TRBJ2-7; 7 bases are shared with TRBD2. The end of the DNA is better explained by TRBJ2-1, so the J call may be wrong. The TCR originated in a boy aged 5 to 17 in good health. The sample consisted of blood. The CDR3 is CSVESSGNNEQFF. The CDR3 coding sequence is TGCAGCGTTGAGTCTAGCGGAAACAATGAGCAGTTCTTC.